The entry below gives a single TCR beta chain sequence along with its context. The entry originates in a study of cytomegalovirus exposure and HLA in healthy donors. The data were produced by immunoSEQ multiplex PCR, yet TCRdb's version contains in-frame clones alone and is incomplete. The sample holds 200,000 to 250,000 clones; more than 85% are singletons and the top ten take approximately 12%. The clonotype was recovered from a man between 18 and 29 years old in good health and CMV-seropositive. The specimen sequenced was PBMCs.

The CDR3 loop reads CASSVFGHNTEAFF. The CDR3 bases are TGTGCCAGCAGCGTGTTCGGACACAACACTGAAGCTTTCTTT. This chain uses TRBV9 with TRBJ1-1, with D perhaps TRBD1 (5 bases). The CDR3 runs to 14 residues. In germline, CDR1 is SGDLS, CDR2 YYNGEE. Trimming left V 2 bases short and J 2 bases short, with 10 bases between.